The clone carrying this T cell receptor (beta chain) was seen a handful of times. Other DNA variants within this sample encode the same CDR3. These data are taken from a study of cytomegalovirus exposure and HLA in healthy donors. This CDR3 spans 16 amino acids. Trimming took 0 bases from V and 4 from J; bases not matched to a gene: 8. The germline CDR1 and CDR2 sequences are MNHEY and SVGAGI. The PCR employed 60 Vbeta primers together with 13 Jbeta primers. The data were produced by immunoSEQ multiplex PCR, yet TCRdb's version contains in-frame clones alone and is incomplete. The sample carries about 130,000 clones, around 80% recorded once.

The rearrangement uses TRBV6-5 and TRBJ1-2, with 7 bases identical to TRBD1. The TCR was taken from a young man in good health and CMV-seropositive. The source material was PBMCs. Here the CDR3 DNA reads TGTGCCAGCAGTTACTCTCGGACAGGTGGGGGCTATGGCTACACCTTC. It translates to CASSYSRTGGGYGYTF.